This TCR beta chain is from a study of blood T cell repertoires in COVID-19. In the study overall: Collection of acute and convalescent COVID-19 samples took place in the United States, Italy and Spain. Sample material is recorded as cDNA or gDNA derived from T cells, B-cell-depleted T cells, or PBMCs.

In the original workflow: For nucleated cells, counts were estimated from reference gene primer amplification. The data were produced by immunoSEQ multiplex PCR, yet TCRdb's version contains in-frame clones alone and is incomplete. V and J calls and clone size are as listed in that table; D and trimming were resolved from the DNA. Of under 200,000 clones in the sample, 79% were seen once. The V and J ends lost 0 bases and 1 base, in that order; junction bases with no gene match: 4. CDR1 is MGHRA, CDR2 YSYEKL, per germline. This CDR3 region has 17 residues. The sequenced sample consisted of peripheral blood. This chain connects TRBV4-1 to TRBJ2-1, with 9 bases identical to TRBD2. The TCR was taken from a man in his fifties or sixties with active or convalescent COVID-19. CDR3 amino acids: CASSQEPAGGSYNEQFF. The CDR3 DNA sequence: TGCGCCAGCAGCCAAGAACCAGCGGGAGGATCCTACAATGAGCAGTTCTTC.